This record looks at one TCR beta chain sequence and its context. The sample comes from a study of blood T cell repertoires in COVID-19. Study as a whole: Samples representing acute and convalescent COVID-19 were sourced from the United States, Italy and Spain.

Deletions cut 7 bases from V and 13 bases from J, with 17 bases between. Looked up from germline, CDR1 is SGHVS and CDR2 is FQNEAQ. This CDR3 region has 13 residues. The repertoire was sequenced with immunoSEQ multiplex PCR; TCRdb's copy has only in-frame clones and lacks some. Here the sample spans under 150,000 clones, just under 85% being singletons. V gene TRBV7-8 combines with J gene TRBJ1-6; D is possibly TRBD1 (6 bases). The sequenced material came from peripheral blood. This sequence originates from a man in his 70s with active or convalescent COVID-19. CDR3 bases: TGTGCCAGCACCAGGACAGTGGAGACCCCCCTCCACTTT. It encodes CASTRTVETPLHF. Drawing the rest from reference TRBV7-8 and TRBJ1-6, the complete variable domain is GAGVSQSPRYKVAKRGQDVALRCDPISGHVSLFWYQQALGQGPEFLTYFQNEAQLDKSGLPSDRFFAERPEGSVSTLKIQRTQQEDSAVYLCASTRTVETPLHFGNGTRLTVT.